These T cell receptor beta chains were read from a single sample in a study of T cells in localized non-small cell lung cancer. Data came from immunoSEQ multiplex PCR; TCRdb stores just in-frame clones and leaves some out. The sample yields approximately 70,000 clones, around 81% seen once. The sample consisted of PBMCs, taken before any cancer treatment. Receptors were obtained from a man between 40 and 70 years old with stage II lung adenocarcinoma. The CDR3 runs from the conserved cysteine through the conserved F or W. The order of the fields is J gene, D gene, V gene, clone size, CDR3 protein, CDR3 DNA. A D gene is named only where the DNA matches it firmly. The size of a clone is reported for some rows only, either as once, few or many, or as a class for expanded clones.

j_call: TRBJ1-1
d_call: .
v_call: TRBV6-5
clone_size: .
cdr3_aa: CASSYDRLTEAFF
cdr3_nt: TGTGCCAGCAGTTACGACAGGCTAACTGAAGCTTTCTTT

j_call: TRBJ1-2
d_call: TRBD1
v_call: TRBV7-2
clone_size: .
cdr3_aa: CASSFRQGARANYGYTF
cdr3_nt: TGTGCCAGCAGCTTCCGGCAGGGGGCGAGGGCTAACTATGGCTACACCTTC

j_call: TRBJ1-2
d_call: .
v_call: TRBV18
clone_size: .
cdr3_aa: CASSRSGGTSGNYGYTF
cdr3_nt: TGTGCCAGCTCACGGAGCGGAGGCACCTCAGGGAACTATGGCTACACCTTC

j_call: TRBJ1-1
d_call: .
v_call: TRBV6-5
clone_size: .
cdr3_aa: CASSYRSGGTEAFF
cdr3_nt: TGTGCCAGCAGTTACCGATCGGGAGGGACTGAAGCTTTCTTT

j_call: TRBJ1-1
d_call: .
v_call: TRBV11-1
clone_size: few
cdr3_aa: CATQKGTLTEAFF
cdr3_nt: TGTGCCACCCAAAAGGGGACTCTCACTGAAGCTTTCTTT

j_call: TRBJ2-3
d_call: .
v_call: TRBV7-9
clone_size: .
cdr3_aa: CASTLRSDTQYF
cdr3_nt: TGTGCCAGCACCCTCCGTTCAGATACGCAGTATTTT

j_call: TRBJ1-2
d_call: .
v_call: TRBV6-1
clone_size: .
cdr3_aa: CASTEVGDYGYTF
cdr3_nt: TGTGCCAGCACCGAGGTGGGGGACTATGGCTACACCTTC

j_call: TRBJ1-1
d_call: TRBD1
v_call: TRBV9
clone_size: few
cdr3_aa: CASSADRGTEAFF
cdr3_nt: TGTGCCAGCAGCGCGGACAGGGGGACTGAAGCTTTCTTT

j_call: TRBJ2-1
d_call: .
v_call: TRBV9
clone_size: .
cdr3_aa: CASSVGSAYNEQFF
cdr3_nt: TGTGCCAGCAGCGTTGGGTCCGCCTACAATGAGCAGTTCTTC

j_call: TRBJ2-1
d_call: TRBD2
v_call: TRBV30
clone_size: .
cdr3_aa: CAWSLRGGLGFIGFAHSYNEQFF
cdr3_nt: TGTGCCTGGAGTTTACGGGGGGGGCTCGGATTTATTGGGTTTGCCCACTCCTACAATGAGCAGTTCTTC

j_call: TRBJ1-4
d_call: .
v_call: TRBV15
clone_size: .
cdr3_aa: CATSRGGQGANEKLFF
cdr3_nt: TGTGCCACCAGCAGAGGGGGGCAGGGAGCTAATGAAAAACTGTTTTTT

j_call: TRBJ1-1
d_call: .
v_call: TRBV10-3
clone_size: many
cdr3_aa: CAISDRVGGNTEAFF
cdr3_nt: TGTGCCATCAGTGATCGGGTTGGAGGGAACACTGAAGCTTTCTTT

j_call: TRBJ2-3
d_call: TRBD2
v_call: TRBV7-6
clone_size: .
cdr3_aa: CASSSGLAGGTSRDTQYF
cdr3_nt: TGTGCCAGCAGCTCGGGACTAGCGGGAGGGACTAGCAGGGATACGCAGTATTTT

j_call: TRBJ1-1
d_call: .
v_call: TRBV7-9
clone_size: .
cdr3_aa: CASSLQGPGDTEAFF
cdr3_nt: TGTGCCAGCAGCTTACAGGGTCCCGGGGACACTGAAGCTTTCTTT

j_call: TRBJ2-7
d_call: .
v_call: TRBV6-5
clone_size: .
cdr3_aa: CASSSGVNEQYF
cdr3_nt: TGTGCCAGCAGTTCTGGAGTTAACGAGCAGTACTTC

j_call: TRBJ2-3
d_call: TRBD1
v_call: TRBV27
clone_size: .
cdr3_aa: CASSYRGQGDTQYF
cdr3_nt: TGTGCCAGCAGTTATAGGGGGCAAGGAGATACGCAGTATTTT

j_call: TRBJ2-2
d_call: TRBD2
v_call: TRBV2
clone_size: .
cdr3_aa: CATREGLAGELFF
cdr3_nt: TGTGCCACCCGGGAGGGCCTTGCCGGGGAGCTGTTTTTT

j_call: TRBJ1-5
d_call: .
v_call: TRBV5-8
clone_size: .
cdr3_aa: CASSLPFRDTLYF
cdr3_nt: TGTGCCAGCAGCCTTCCTTTCCGGGACACCCTCTATTTT

j_call: TRBJ2-7
d_call: .
v_call: TRBV6-5
clone_size: .
cdr3_aa: CASSYRYEQYF
cdr3_nt: TGTGCCAGCAGTTACAGGTACGAGCAGTACTTC

j_call: TRBJ1-2
d_call: TRBD1
v_call: TRBV16
clone_size: .
cdr3_aa: CASSHPAWTGIGYTF
cdr3_nt: TGTGCCAGCAGCCATCCCGCTTGGACAGGGATAGGCTACACCTTC

j_call: TRBJ1-5
d_call: TRBD1
v_call: TRBV28
clone_size: .
cdr3_aa: CASRTGGAVQPQHF
cdr3_nt: TGTGCCAGCAGGACAGGGGGCGCGGTTCAGCCCCAGCATTTT

j_call: TRBJ1-1
d_call: .
v_call: TRBV18
clone_size: few
cdr3_aa: CASSPSDRLAEAFF
cdr3_nt: TGTGCCAGCTCACCATCTGACAGGCTAGCTGAAGCTTTCTTT

j_call: TRBJ2-6
d_call: .
v_call: TRBV2
clone_size: .
cdr3_aa: CASSLQGSGANVLTF
cdr3_nt: TGTGCCAGCAGCTTACAGGGCTCTGGGGCCAACGTCCTGACTTTC

j_call: TRBJ1-1
d_call: .
v_call: TRBV7-2
clone_size: .
cdr3_aa: CASSLVQRNTEAFF
cdr3_nt: TGTGCCAGCAGCTTAGTGCAAAGGAACACTGAAGCTTTCTTT

j_call: TRBJ1-3
d_call: .
v_call: TRBV7-2
clone_size: .
cdr3_aa: CASSLGLAMGGNTIYF
cdr3_nt: TGTGCCAGCAGCTTAGGATTGGCGATGGGGGGAAACACCATATATTTT

j_call: TRBJ2-5
d_call: .
v_call: TRBV7-5
clone_size: .
cdr3_aa: CVRSGSGGTEVQYF
cdr3_nt: TGTGTCAGAAGCGGAAGCGGGGGAACCGAAGTCCAGTACTTC

j_call: TRBJ2-7
d_call: .
v_call: TRBV6-5
clone_size: .
cdr3_aa: CASSYRTFSYEQYF
cdr3_nt: TGTGCCAGCAGTTATCGGACTTTTTCCTACGAGCAGTACTTC

j_call: TRBJ2-2
d_call: .
v_call: TRBV29-1
clone_size: .
cdr3_aa: CSVAKNTGELFF
cdr3_nt: TGCAGCGTTGCCAAGAACACCGGGGAGCTGTTTTTT

j_call: TRBJ2-1
d_call: TRBD1
v_call: TRBV7-3
clone_size: few
cdr3_aa: CASSRQGNPDEQFF
cdr3_nt: TGTGCCAGCAGCCGACAGGGGAATCCGGATGAGCAGTTCTTC

j_call: TRBJ1-3
d_call: .
v_call: TRBV6-5
clone_size: .
cdr3_aa: CASRGLASGNTIYF
cdr3_nt: TGTGCCAGCAGGGGGTTGGCCTCTGGAAACACCATATATTTT

j_call: TRBJ1-2
d_call: .
v_call: TRBV7-2
clone_size: .
cdr3_aa: CASTSGAYGYTF
cdr3_nt: TGTGCCAGCACCTCGGGGGCCTATGGCTACACCTTC

j_call: TRBJ2-7
d_call: .
v_call: TRBV19
clone_size: .
cdr3_aa: CASSPGEQYF
cdr3_nt: TGTGCCAGTAGCCCGGGCGAGCAGTACTTC

j_call: TRBJ2-5
d_call: TRBD2
v_call: TRBV7-2
clone_size: .
cdr3_aa: CASSQGLATETQYF
cdr3_nt: TGTGCCAGCAGCCAGGGACTAGCGACGGAGACCCAGTACTTC

j_call: TRBJ1-6
d_call: TRBD1
v_call: TRBV5-1
clone_size: .
cdr3_aa: CASSFTGVNSPLHF
cdr3_nt: TGCGCCAGCAGCTTCACAGGGGTTAATTCACCCCTCCACTTT

j_call: TRBJ2-3
d_call: TRBD1
v_call: TRBV7-8
clone_size: once
cdr3_aa: CATSAGGRWDTQYF
cdr3_nt: TGTGCCACCTCGGCAGGGGGCAGATGGGATACGCAGTATTTT

j_call: TRBJ1-1
d_call: .
v_call: TRBV29-1
clone_size: .
cdr3_aa: CSVEDRPKNTEAFF
cdr3_nt: TGCAGCGTTGAAGATCGCCCGAAGAACACTGAAGCTTTCTTT

j_call: TRBJ2-5
d_call: .
v_call: TRBV10-3
clone_size: .
cdr3_aa: CAIRRDTNQETQYF
cdr3_nt: TGTGCCATCAGACGGGACACCAATCAAGAGACCCAGTACTTC

j_call: TRBJ2-6
d_call: TRBD1
v_call: TRBV7-6
clone_size: .
cdr3_aa: CASSTGTGGSGANVLTF
cdr3_nt: TGTGCCAGCAGCACCGGGACAGGGGGCTCTGGGGCCAACGTCCTGACTTTC

j_call: TRBJ2-7
d_call: TRBD1
v_call: TRBV7-8
clone_size: .
cdr3_aa: CASSRTGDEQYF
cdr3_nt: TGTGCCAGCAGCAGGACAGGGGACGAGCAGTACTTC

j_call: TRBJ2-3
d_call: .
v_call: TRBV6-4
clone_size: .
cdr3_aa: CASSARASSTDTQYF
cdr3_nt: TGTGCCAGCAGTGCTCGAGCATCGAGCACAGATACGCAGTATTTT

j_call: TRBJ1-5
d_call: .
v_call: TRBV27
clone_size: .
cdr3_aa: CASSFGGGSQPQHF
cdr3_nt: TGTGCCAGCAGTTTCGGCGGGGGGAGCCAGCCCCAGCATTTT

j_call: TRBJ1-4
d_call: .
v_call: TRBV19
clone_size: medium-sized
cdr3_aa: CASSIGTATNEKLFF
cdr3_nt: TGTGCCAGTAGTATAGGGACAGCAACTAATGAAAAACTGTTTTTT

j_call: TRBJ1-1
d_call: .
v_call: TRBV7-2
clone_size: .
cdr3_aa: CASSSRFEAFF
cdr3_nt: TGTGCCAGCAGTTCCAGGTTTGAAGCTTTCTTT

j_call: TRBJ2-2
d_call: .
v_call: TRBV13
clone_size: .
cdr3_aa: CASSQPRPGPLNTGELFF
cdr3_nt: TGTGCCAGCAGCCAACCCCGTCCGGGACCATTAAACACCGGGGAGCTGTTTTTT

j_call: TRBJ2-1
d_call: TRBD2
v_call: TRBV4-2
clone_size: .
cdr3_aa: CASSQNIAGTRFNEQFF
cdr3_nt: TGTGCCAGCAGCCAGAATATAGCGGGAACCAGGTTCAATGAGCAGTTCTTC

j_call: TRBJ1-2
d_call: .
v_call: TRBV7-9
clone_size: .
cdr3_aa: CASSLVDAESYGYTF
cdr3_nt: TGTGCCAGCAGCTTAGTTGATGCCGAGAGCTATGGCTACACCTTC

j_call: TRBJ1-1
d_call: .
v_call: TRBV7-9
clone_size: .
cdr3_aa: CASSFLRANTEAFF
cdr3_nt: TGTGCCAGCAGCTTTCTCCGGGCGAACACTGAAGCTTTCTTT

j_call: TRBJ2-7
d_call: .
v_call: TRBV27
clone_size: .
cdr3_aa: CASSLKRRSYEQYF
cdr3_nt: TGTGCCAGCAGTTTAAAGCGGAGGTCCTACGAGCAGTACTTC

j_call: TRBJ2-4
d_call: .
v_call: TRBV7-3
clone_size: once
cdr3_aa: CASSLQERNIQYF
cdr3_nt: TGTGCCAGCAGCCTCCAAGAGCGGAACATTCAGTACTTC

j_call: TRBJ2-1
d_call: .
v_call: TRBV20-1
clone_size: .
cdr3_aa: CSARADGEQFF
cdr3_nt: TGCAGTGCTAGAGCCGACGGTGAGCAGTTCTTC

j_call: TRBJ1-1
d_call: .
v_call: TRBV7-9
clone_size: .
cdr3_aa: CASSPMPNTEAFF
cdr3_nt: TGTGCCAGCAGCCCTATGCCGAACACTGAAGCTTTCTTT